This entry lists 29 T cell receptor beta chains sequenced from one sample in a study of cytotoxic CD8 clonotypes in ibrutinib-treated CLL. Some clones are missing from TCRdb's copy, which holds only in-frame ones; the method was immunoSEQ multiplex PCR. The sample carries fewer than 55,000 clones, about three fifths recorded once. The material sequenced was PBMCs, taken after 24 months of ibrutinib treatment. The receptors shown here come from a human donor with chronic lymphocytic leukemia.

CDR3 loop: CASSLPGANEKLFF. The CDR3 DNA reads TGTGCCAGCAGTTTACCCGGGGCTAATGAAAAACTGTTTTTT. The rearrangement links TRBV28 to TRBJ1-4; D gene uncertain. The CDR3 has 14 residues. V shed 2 bases and J shed 3 bases, with 7 bases lying between them. The germline V gene encodes CDR1 MDHEN and CDR2 SYDVKM.

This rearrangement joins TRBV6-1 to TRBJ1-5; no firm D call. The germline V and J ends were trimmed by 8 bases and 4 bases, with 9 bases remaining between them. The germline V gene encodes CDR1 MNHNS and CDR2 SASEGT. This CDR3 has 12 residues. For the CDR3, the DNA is TGTGCCAGCCACCTCTTGAATCAGCCCCAGCATTTT. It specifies CASHLLNQPQHF.

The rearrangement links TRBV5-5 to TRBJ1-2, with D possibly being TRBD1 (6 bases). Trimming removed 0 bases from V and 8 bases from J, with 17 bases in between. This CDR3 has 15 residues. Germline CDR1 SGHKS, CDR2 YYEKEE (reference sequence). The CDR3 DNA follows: TGTGCCAGCAGCTTGGGGCAGGGGCATCGGGACGGCTACACCTTC. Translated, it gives CASSLGQGHRDGYTF.

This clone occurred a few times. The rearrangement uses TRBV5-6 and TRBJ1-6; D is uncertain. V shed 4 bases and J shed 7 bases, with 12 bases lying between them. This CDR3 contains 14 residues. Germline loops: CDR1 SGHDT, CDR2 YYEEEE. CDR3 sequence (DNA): TGTGCCAGCAGCCCCTCGGCGGGGAATTCACCCCTCCACTTT. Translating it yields CASSPSAGNSPLHF.

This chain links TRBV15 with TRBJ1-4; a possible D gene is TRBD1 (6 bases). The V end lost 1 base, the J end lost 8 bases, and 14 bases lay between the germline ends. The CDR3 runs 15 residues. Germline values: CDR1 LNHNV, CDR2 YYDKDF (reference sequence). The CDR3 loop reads CATSRVEQGEEKLFF. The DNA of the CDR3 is TGTGCCACCAGCAGAGTAGAACAGGGAGAGGAAAAACTGTTTTTT.

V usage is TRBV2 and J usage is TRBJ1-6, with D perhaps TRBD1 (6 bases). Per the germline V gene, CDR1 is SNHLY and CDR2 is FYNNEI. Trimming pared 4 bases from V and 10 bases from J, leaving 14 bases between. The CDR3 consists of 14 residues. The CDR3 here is CASSGSGALSPLHF. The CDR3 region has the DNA TGTGCCAGCAGTGGTTCAGGGGCCCTCTCACCCCTCCACTTT.

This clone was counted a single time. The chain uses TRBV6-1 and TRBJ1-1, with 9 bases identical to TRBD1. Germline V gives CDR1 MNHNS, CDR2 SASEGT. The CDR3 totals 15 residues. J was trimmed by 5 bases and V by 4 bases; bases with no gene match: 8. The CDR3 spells CASSAADRGNTEAFF. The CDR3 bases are TGTGCCAGCAGTGCAGCGGACAGGGGCAATACTGAAGCTTTCTTT.

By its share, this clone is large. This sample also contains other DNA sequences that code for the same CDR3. CDR3 nucleotide sequence: TGTGCCAGCAGCCCCAGGGGGGGGGCTTCCTACGAGCAGTACTTC. It codes for CASSPRGGASYEQYF. J is TRBJ2-7 and V is TRBV11-2; D tentatively reads TRBD1 or TRBD2 (7 bases each). Per germline, CDR1 SGHAT and CDR2 FQNNGV. Deletions cut 5 bases from V and 1 base from J, with 15 bases between. The CDR3 is 15 amino acids.

In DNA form, the CDR3 reads TGTGCCAGCAGCTTAGCCTCGGTACCCCTCCACTTT. It specifies CASSLASVPLHF. This chain joins TRBV11-2 and TRBJ1-6, with D hard to call. The CDR3 has 12 amino acids. V dropped 1 base and J dropped 12 bases, with 7 bases sitting between them. Germline CDR1 SGHAT, CDR2 FQNNGV.

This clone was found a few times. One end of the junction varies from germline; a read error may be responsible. The CDR3 nucleotides are TGTGCCAGCAGCCCCCAGGTCTCCCACGAGCAGTACTTC. This translates into CASSPQVSHEQYF. The chain links TRBV7-9 to TRBJ2-7; D gene ambiguous. CDR1 is SEHNR, CDR2 FQNEAQ, per germline (reference sequence). The CDR3 has 13 amino acids.

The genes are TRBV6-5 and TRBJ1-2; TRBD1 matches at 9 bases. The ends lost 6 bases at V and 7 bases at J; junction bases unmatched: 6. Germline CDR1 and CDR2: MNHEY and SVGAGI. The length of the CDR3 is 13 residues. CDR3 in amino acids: CASRKQGAGGYTF. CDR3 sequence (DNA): TGTGCCAGCAGAAAACAGGGGGCGGGTGGCTACACCTTC.

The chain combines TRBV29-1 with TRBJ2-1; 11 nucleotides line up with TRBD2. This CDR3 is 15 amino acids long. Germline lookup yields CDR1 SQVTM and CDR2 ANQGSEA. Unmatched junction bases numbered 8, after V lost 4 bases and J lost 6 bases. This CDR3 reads CSVGSLSGGANEQFF. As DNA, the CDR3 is TGCAGCGTTGGGAGCCTTAGCGGGGGGGCCAATGAGCAGTTCTTC.

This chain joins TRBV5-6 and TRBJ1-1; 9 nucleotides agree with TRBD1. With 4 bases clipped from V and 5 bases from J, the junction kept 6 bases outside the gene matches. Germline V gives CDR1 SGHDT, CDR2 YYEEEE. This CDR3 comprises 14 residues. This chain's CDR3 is CASSRRTGETEAFF. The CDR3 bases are TGTGCCAGCAGCCGAAGGACAGGGGAGACTGAAGCTTTCTTT.

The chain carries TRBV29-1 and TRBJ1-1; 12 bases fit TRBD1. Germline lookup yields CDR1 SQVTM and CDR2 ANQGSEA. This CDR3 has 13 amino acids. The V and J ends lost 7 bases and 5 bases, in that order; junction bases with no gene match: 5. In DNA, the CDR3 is TGCAGCGGAGGGACAGGGGGCTCAACTGAAGCTTTCTTT. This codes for CSGGTGGSTEAFF.

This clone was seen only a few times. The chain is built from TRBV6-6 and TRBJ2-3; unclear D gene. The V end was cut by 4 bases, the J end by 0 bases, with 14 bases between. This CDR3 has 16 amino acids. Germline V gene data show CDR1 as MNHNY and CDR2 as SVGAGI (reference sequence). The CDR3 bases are TGTGCCAGCAGTTCCCTGACTTATAAGAGCACAGATACGCAGTATTTT. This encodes CASSSLTYKSTDTQYF.

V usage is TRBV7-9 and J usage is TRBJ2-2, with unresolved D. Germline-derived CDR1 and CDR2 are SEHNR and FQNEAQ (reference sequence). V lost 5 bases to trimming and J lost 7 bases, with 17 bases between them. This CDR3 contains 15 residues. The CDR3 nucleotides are TGTGCCAGCAGCCCCGCGACACCCTTTATCGGGGAGCTGTTTTTT. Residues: CASSPATPFIGELFF. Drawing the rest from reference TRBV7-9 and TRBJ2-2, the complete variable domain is DTGVSQNPRHKITKRGQNVTFRCDPISEHNRLYWYRQTLGQGPEFLTYFQNEAQLEKSRLLSDRFSAERPKGSFSTLEIQRTEQGDSAMYLCASSPATPFIGELFFGEGSRLTVL.

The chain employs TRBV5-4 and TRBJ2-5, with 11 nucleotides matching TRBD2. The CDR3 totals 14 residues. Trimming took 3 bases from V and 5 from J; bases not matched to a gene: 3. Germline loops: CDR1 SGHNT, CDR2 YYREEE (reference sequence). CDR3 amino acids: CASSSSSGGETQYF. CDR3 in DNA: TGTGCCAGCAGCTCCTCTAGCGGGGGGGAGACCCAGTACTTC.

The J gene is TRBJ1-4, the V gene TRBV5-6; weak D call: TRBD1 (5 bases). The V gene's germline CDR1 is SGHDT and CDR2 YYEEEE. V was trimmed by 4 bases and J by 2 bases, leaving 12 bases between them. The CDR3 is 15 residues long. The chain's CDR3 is CASSVNGGTNEKLFF. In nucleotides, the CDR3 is TGTGCCAGCAGCGTCAATGGGGGGACTAATGAAAAACTGTTTTTT.

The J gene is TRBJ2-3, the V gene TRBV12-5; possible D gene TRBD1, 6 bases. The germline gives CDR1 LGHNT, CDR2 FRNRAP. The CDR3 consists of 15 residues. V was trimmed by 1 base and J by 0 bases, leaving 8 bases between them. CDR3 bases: TGTGCTAGTGGTTTGGGGGGACAAAGCACAGATACGCAGTATTTT. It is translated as CASGLGGQSTDTQYF.

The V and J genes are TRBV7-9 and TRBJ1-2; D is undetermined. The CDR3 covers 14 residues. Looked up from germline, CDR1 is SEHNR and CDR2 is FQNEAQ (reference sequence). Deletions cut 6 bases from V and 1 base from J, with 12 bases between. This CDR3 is CASSVGRINYGYTF. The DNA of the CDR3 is TGTGCCAGCAGTGTGGGTAGGATTAACTATGGCTACACCTTC.

The CDR3 loop is CASSLVAATYEQYF. The DNA of the CDR3 is TGCGCCAGCAGCTTGGTCGCGGCGACCTACGAGCAGTACTTC. V usage is TRBV5-1 and J usage is TRBJ2-7; D remains ambiguous. Germline V gene lookup returns CDR1 SGHRS and CDR2 YFSETQ. V was pared by 0 bases and J by 2 bases, with 9 bases between. This CDR3 spans 14 amino acids.

In DNA form, the CDR3 reads TGTGCCAGCAGTCCCCTCTCCGAGCAGTACTTC. Protein product: CASSPLSEQYF. The chain is built from TRBV6-1 and TRBJ2-7, with D unresolved. V lost 5 bases and J 6 bases, leaving 8 bases between the germline ends. The CDR3 is 11 residues long. CDR1 and CDR2 (germline): MNHNS, SASEGT.

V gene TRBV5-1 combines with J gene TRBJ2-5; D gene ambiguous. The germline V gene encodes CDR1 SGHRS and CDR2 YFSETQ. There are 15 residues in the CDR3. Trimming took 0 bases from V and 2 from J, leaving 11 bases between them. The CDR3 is CASSLAFAAQETQYF. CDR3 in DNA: TGCGCCAGCAGCTTGGCCTTTGCGGCGCAAGAGACCCAGTACTTC.

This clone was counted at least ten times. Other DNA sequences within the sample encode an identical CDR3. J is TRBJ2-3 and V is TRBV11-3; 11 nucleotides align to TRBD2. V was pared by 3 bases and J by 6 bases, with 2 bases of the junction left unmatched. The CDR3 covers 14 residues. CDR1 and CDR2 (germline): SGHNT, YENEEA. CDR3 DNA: TGTGCCAGCAGCTTGGGGACTAGCGGCGATACGCAGTATTTT. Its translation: CASSLGTSGDTQYF.

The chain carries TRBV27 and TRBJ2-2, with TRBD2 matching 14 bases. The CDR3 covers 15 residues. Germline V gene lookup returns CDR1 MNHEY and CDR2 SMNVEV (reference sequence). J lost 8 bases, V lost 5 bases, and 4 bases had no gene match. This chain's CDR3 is CASSPGTSGGGELFF. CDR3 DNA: TGTGCCAGCAGTCCGGGGACTAGCGGGGGTGGGGAGCTGTTTTTT.

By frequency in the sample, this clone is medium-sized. CDR3 residues: CASSSGDGGYEQYF. The CDR3 bases are TGTGCCAGCAGCTCTGGGGACGGAGGATACGAGCAGTACTTC. The chain employs TRBV11-2 and TRBJ2-7; D assignment may be TRBD1 or TRBD2 (5 bases each). CDR1 and CDR2 (germline): SGHAT, FQNNGV. The CDR3 has 14 amino acids. Trimming took off 4 bases at V and 4 bases at J, with 14 bases between the two ends.

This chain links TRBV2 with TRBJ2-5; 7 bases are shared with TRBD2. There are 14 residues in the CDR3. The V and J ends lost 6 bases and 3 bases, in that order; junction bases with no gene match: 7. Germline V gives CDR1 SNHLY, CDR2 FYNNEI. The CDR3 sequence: CASSLMGGEETQYF. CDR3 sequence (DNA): TGTGCCAGCAGCCTAATGGGGGGGGAAGAGACCCAGTACTTC.

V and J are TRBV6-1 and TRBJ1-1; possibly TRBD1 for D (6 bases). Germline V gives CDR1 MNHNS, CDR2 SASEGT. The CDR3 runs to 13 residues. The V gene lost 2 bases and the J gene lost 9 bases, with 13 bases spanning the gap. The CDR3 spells CASSERGPTQAFF. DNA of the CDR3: TGTGCCAGCAGTGAACGGGGGCCGACCCAAGCTTTCTTT.

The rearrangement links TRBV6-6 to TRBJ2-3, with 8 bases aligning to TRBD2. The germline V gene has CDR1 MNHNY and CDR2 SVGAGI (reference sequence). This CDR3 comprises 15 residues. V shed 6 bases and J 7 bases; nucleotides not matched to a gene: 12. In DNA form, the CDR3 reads TGTGCCAGCAGCATCACGGGCGGGGGGCGATATACGCAGTATTTT. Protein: CASSITGGGRYTQYF.